Presented here are 30 T cell receptor beta chains from one specimen sequenced in a study of human T cells and chemical hapten exposure. A single record per CDR3 protein comes from TCRdb applying MiXCR to the RACE reads. The sample holds 85,000 or so distinct CDR3 sequences, about 10% seen once. Regarding time point: patch test 1, 2 weeks after DPC sensitization. Treatment reported: therapeutic diphenylcyclopropenone sensitization with weekly scalp DPC. Sample: whole blood, taken in connection with sensitization to the hapten diphenylcyclopropenone (DPC). The receptors stem from a woman aged 45 to 65 with alopecia areata. Some clones in this sample may be carry-over from other donors' samples.

The chain uses TRBV30 and TRBJ2-7; tentative D call: TRBD2 (6 bases). CDR1 and CDR2 from the germline V gene are GTSNPN and SVGIG (reference sequence). This CDR3 has 14 residues. Trimming left V 3 bases short and J 3 bases short, with 15 bases between. CDR3 nucleotides: TGTGCCTGGAGGGGGGTGGAGGGGTTCTACGAGCAGTACTTC. Its translation: CAWRGVEGFYEQYF.

The V gene is TRBV7-6, the J gene TRBJ2-7; 7 bases line up with TRBD1. Trimming took 5 bases from V and 2 from J; bases not matched to a gene: 9. The CDR3 is made up of 15 amino acids. The germline V gene has CDR1 SGHVS and CDR2 FNYEAQ. The CDR3 region is CASSAAGQATYEQYF. The CDR3 DNA reads TGTGCCAGCAGCGCTGCCGGACAGGCAACCTACGAGCAGTACTTC.

The rearrangement joins TRBV18 to TRBJ2-7, with a possible D match to TRBD1 (5 bases). There are 15 residues in the CDR3. Trimming removed 1 base from V and 6 bases from J, with 16 bases in between. Germline V lookup: CDR1 KGHSH, CDR2 LQKENI. In DNA, the CDR3 is TGTGCCAGCTCACCACAGGGGATGAAGGTGGGCGAGCAGTACTTC. The encoded protein is CASSPQGMKVGEQYF. The full variable domain, in which reference TRBV18 and TRBJ2-7 provide the parts outside the CDR3, is NAGVMQNPRHLVRRRGQEARLRCSPMKGHSHVYWYRQLPEEGLKFMVYLQKENIIDESGMPKERFSAEFPKEGPSILRIQQVVRGDSAAYFCASSPQGMKVGEQYFGPGTRLTVT.

This clonotype was seen many times. The rearrangement links TRBV7-3 to TRBJ2-7; 9 nucleotides line up with TRBD1. CDR3 length: 15 residues. After removal of 5 bases from V and 6 bases from J, the junction contained 11 bases not matched to a gene. The V gene's germline CDR1 is SGHTA and CDR2 FQGTGA. As DNA, the CDR3 is TGTGCCAGCAGCCCTACCGGGACAGGGAGATCCGAGCAGTACTTC. It is translated as CASSPTGTGRSEQYF.

V is TRBV3-1 and J is TRBJ2-1; 8 nucleotides agree with TRBD2. Looked up from germline, CDR1 is LGHDT and CDR2 is YNNKEL (reference sequence). This CDR3 is 15 amino acids long. J lost 5 bases, V lost 4 bases, and 7 bases had no gene match. The CDR3 region is CASSRLAGVNNEQFF. For the CDR3, the DNA is TGTGCCAGCAGCCGGCTAGCGGGCGTTAACAATGAGCAGTTCTTC.

This clonotype appeared many times. V usage is TRBV7-9 and J usage is TRBJ1-3; D unclear. V lost 1 base and J 2 bases, leaving 9 bases between the germline ends. CDR3 length: 15 amino acids. Germline CDR1 SEHNR, CDR2 FQNEAQ (reference sequence). The CDR3: CASSLVWVAGNTIYF. CDR3 nucleotide sequence: TGTGCCAGCAGCTTAGTCTGGGTCGCTGGAAACACCATATATTTT. The full variable domain, in which reference TRBV7-9 and TRBJ1-3 provide the parts outside the CDR3, is DTGVSQNPRHKITKRGQNVTFRCDPISEHNRLYWYRQTLGQGPEFLTYFQNEAQLEKSRLLSDRFSAERPKGSFSTLEIQRTEQGDSAMYLCASSLVWVAGNTIYFGEGSWLTVV.

This clonotype was seen repeatedly, ten times or more. The rearrangement uses TRBV20-1 and TRBJ1-4; 10 nucleotides align to TRBD1. This CDR3 region has 15 residues. CDR1 is DFQATT, CDR2 SNEGSKA, per germline (reference sequence). V lost 6 bases to trimming and J lost 8 bases; unmatched junction nucleotides: 12. The CDR3 sequence is CSAARPGQGSEKLFF. The DNA for the CDR3 is TGCAGTGCAGCACGTCCGGGACAGGGGTCCGAAAAACTGTTTTTT.

V gene TRBV3-1 combines with J gene TRBJ2-6; D is possibly TRBD2 (6 bases). The CDR3 covers 17 residues. Germline V gives CDR1 LGHDT, CDR2 YNNKEL (reference sequence). The ends were cut back, 4 bases at V and 0 bases at J, with 13 bases in the middle. The CDR3 protein is CASSPSVLSSGANVLTF. CDR3 coding DNA: TGTGCCAGCAGCCCTAGCGTCCTCAGCTCTGGGGCCAACGTCCTGACTTTC.

J is TRBJ1-2 and V is TRBV5-6; no clear D gene. V was clipped by 0 bases and J by 4 bases, with 10 bases between them. Germline V CDR1 and CDR2: SGHDT, YYEEEE. The CDR3 contains 14 residues. CDR3 loop: CASSLAGWGYGYTF. The CDR3 nucleotides read TGTGCCAGCAGCTTGGCGGGATGGGGCTATGGCTACACCTTC. The complete variable domain, with remaining parts taken from reference TRBV5-6 and TRBJ1-2, reads DAGVTQSPTHLIKTRGQQVTLRCSPKSGHDTVSWYQQALGQGPQFIFQYYEEEERQRGNFPDRFSGHQFPNYSSELNVNALLLGDSALYLCASSLAGWGYGYTFGSGTRLTVV.

This rearrangement joins TRBV18 to TRBJ2-5, with D perhaps TRBD1 or TRBD2 (5 bases each). The germline V and J ends were trimmed by 9 bases and 2 bases, with 13 bases remaining between them. The germline V gene encodes CDR1 KGHSH and CDR2 LQKENI. The length of the CDR3 is 13 residues. The CDR3 bases are TGTGCCAGTTTCGGGGCAGTTCAAGAGACCCAGTACTTC. This codes for CASFGAVQETQYF.

This clonotype has a count of ten or more. The chain has TRBV6-2 or TRBV6-3 and TRBJ1-1; D unclear. Per germline, CDR1 MNHEY and CDR2 SVGEGT. This CDR3 comprises 16 residues. Trimming cost V 2 bases and J 7 bases, with 20 bases left between them. Here the CDR3 DNA reads TGTGCCAGCAGTTACCTCCAGGCGCCCTTTGGACGTGAAGCTTTCTTT. This translates into CASSYLQAPFGREAFF.

A few counts support this clonotype. The chain carries TRBV5-1 and TRBJ2-3; 7 bases agree with TRBD2. V was pared by 0 bases and J by 6 bases, with 13 bases of the junction left unmatched. The germline gives CDR1 SGHRS, CDR2 YFSETQ. There are 17 residues in the CDR3. The CDR3 bases are TGCGCCAGCAGCTTGGGGGCTAGCGGAGGATTCGGGGATACGCAGTATTTT. Translated, it gives CASSLGASGGFGDTQYF.

This clonotype was counted at least ten times. The genes are TRBV4-2 and TRBJ2-7, with 7 bases fitting TRBD2. This CDR3 spans 13 amino acids. Germline CDR1 LGHNA, CDR2 YNFKEQ. V was pared by 2 bases and J by 5 bases, with 3 bases of the junction left unmatched. The CDR3 nucleotides are TGTGCCAGCAGCCAACGCCTAGCGGACGAGCAGTACTTC. Amino acid sequence: CASSQRLADEQYF.

This clonotype was recorded at least ten times. The chain combines TRBV2 with TRBJ1-2; 9 bases fit TRBD1. Trimming at V came to 4 bases and at J to 7 bases, leaving 7 bases not matched to a gene. Germline V gives CDR1 SNHLY, CDR2 FYNNEI. The CDR3 is 14 amino acids. This CDR3 reads CASSVNRGQVGYTF. The DNA of the CDR3 is TGTGCCAGCAGTGTAAACAGGGGGCAGGTTGGCTACACCTTC. The variable domain in full, with the rest retrieved from reference TRBV2 and TRBJ1-2, is EPEVTQTPSHQVTQMGQEVILRCVPISNHLYFYWYRQILGQKVEFLVSFYNNEISEKSEIFDDQFSVERPDGSNFTLKIRSTKLEDSAMYFCASSVNRGQVGYTFGSGTRLTVV.

This clonotype was picked up many times. CDR3 loop: CASRSTGGDTQYF. DNA of the CDR3: TGTGCCAGCAGAAGTACAGGGGGTGATACGCAGTATTTT. The rearrangement links TRBV12-3 or TRBV12-4 to TRBJ2-3; 8 nucleotides align to TRBD1. J gave up 6 bases and V 6 bases, and 5 bases lay outside the gene matches. The CDR3 is made up of 13 amino acids.

Ten or more counts support this clonotype. The chain is built from TRBV11-1 and TRBJ2-7, with a possible D match to TRBD1 (6 bases). In germline, CDR1 is SGHAT, CDR2 FQDESV (reference sequence). The V end was cut by 5 bases, the J end by 3 bases, with 14 bases between. The CDR3 spans 14 residues. CDR3 in amino acids: CASSLYREYYEQYF. In DNA form, the CDR3 reads TGTGCCAGCAGCCTTTACAGGGAGTACTACGAGCAGTACTTC.

V usage is TRBV6-6 and J usage is TRBJ1-6; D may be TRBD1 (5 bases). Trimming removed 2 bases from V and 5 bases from J, with 13 bases in between. CDR1 MNHNY and CDR2 SVGAGI come from the germline V gene (reference sequence). The CDR3 length is 16 residues. The CDR3 DNA follows: TGTGCCAGCAGTTACCGAGGGGAGGTCCATAATTCACCCCTCCACTTT. Its translation: CASSYRGEVHNSPLHF.

This clonotype was recorded many times. This chain links TRBV7-2 with TRBJ1-5; tentatively, D is TRBD1 (5 bases). The V end was cut by 1 base, the J end by 6 bases, with 13 bases between. This CDR3 region has 15 residues. Germline V lookup: CDR1 SGHTA, CDR2 FQGNSA. CDR3 loop: CASSLEGVGSQPQHF. The CDR3 coding sequence is TGTGCCAGCAGCTTAGAAGGGGTTGGCAGTCAGCCCCAGCATTTT. Variable domain in full (rest from reference TRBV7-2 and TRBJ1-5): GAGVSQSPSNKVTEKGKDVELRCDPISGHTALYWYRQSLGQGLEFLIYFQGNSAPDKSGLPSDRFSAERTGGSVSTLTIQRTQQEDSAVYLCASSLEGVGSQPQHFGDGTRLSIL.

The V gene is TRBV7-2, the J gene TRBJ2-7; 8 positions agree with TRBD1. The CDR3 spans 15 residues. The germline V gene has CDR1 SGHTA and CDR2 FQGNSA. With V trimmed by 5 bases and J by 1 base, 7 bases remained unmatched. CDR3 DNA: TGTGCCAGCAGCGCCCGGGACAGGTTGTCCTACGAGCAGTACTTC. Protein: CASSARDRLSYEQYF.

This clonotype was counted at least ten times. The chain is built from TRBV11-2 and TRBJ1-1; no clear D gene. Germline V gives CDR1 SGHAT, CDR2 FQNNGV. This CDR3 has 14 amino acids. Trimming left V 0 bases short and J 10 bases short, with 15 bases between. The CDR3 is CASSLESPTRGAFF. In DNA, the CDR3 is TGTGCCAGCAGCTTAGAGTCACCAACGAGAGGAGCTTTCTTT.

The genes are TRBV29-1 and TRBJ2-5, with 9 positions matching TRBD1. Unmatched junction bases numbered 8, after V lost 7 bases and J lost 2 bases. The V gene's germline CDR1 is SQVTM and CDR2 ANQGSEA. This CDR3 is 14 amino acids long. The CDR3 DNA follows: TGCAGCGCCGCCGGACAGGGGTGGCAAGAGACCCAGTACTTC. Translation: CSAAGQGWQETQYF.

V is TRBV28 and J is TRBJ2-5; 11 bases are a match to TRBD2. The CDR3 is 14 residues long. Germline-derived CDR1 and CDR2 are MDHEN and SYDVKM. J was trimmed by 6 bases and V by 5 bases; bases with no gene match: 5. The CDR3 DNA follows: TGTGCCAGCAGTGTAGCGGGAGGGGGCAAGACCCAGTACTTC. Its translation: CASSVAGGGKTQYF. Combining the CDR3 with reference TRBV28 and TRBJ2-5 gives the whole variable domain DVKVTQSSRYLVKRTGEKVFLECVQDMDHENMFWYRQDPGLGLRLIYFSYDVKMKEKGDIPEGYSVSREKKERFSLILESASTNQTSMYLCASSVAGGGKTQYFGPGTRLLVL.

This clonotype has a count of ten or more. The chain joins TRBV12-3 or TRBV12-4 to TRBJ1-4, with no clear D. V lost 5 bases and J 8 bases, leaving 12 bases between the germline ends. This CDR3 contains 13 residues. CDR3 amino acids: CASSDFFGEKLFF. The CDR3 DNA sequence: TGTGCCAGCAGTGACTTTTTTGGGGAAAAACTGTTTTTT.

This clonotype occurred a few times. The gene calls are TRBV3-1 and TRBJ2-2; 8 nucleotides line up with TRBD2. The J segment lost 4 bases and the V segment lost 6 bases, leaving 10 bases of the junction unmatched. The CDR3 runs to 16 residues. Germline V gene lookup returns CDR1 LGHDT and CDR2 YNNKEL (reference sequence). CDR3 DNA sequence: TGTGCCAGCAGACAATCGCAGGGGACTAGCACCGGGGAGCTGTTTTTT. Its translation: CASRQSQGTSTGELFF.

This chain uses TRBV20-1 with TRBJ1-6; D is uncertain. CDR1 is DFQATT and CDR2 is SNEGSKA in the germline V gene (reference sequence). V gave up 3 bases and J gave up 7 bases, with 16 bases separating them. This CDR3 region has 15 residues. Here the CDR3 reads CSASPTTGANSPLHF. CDR3 coding DNA: TGCAGTGCTAGTCCTACGACCGGCGCGAATTCACCCCTCCACTTT.

This sequence joins TRBV18 and TRBJ2-2; 11 bases fit TRBD2. The CDR3 spans 16 residues. Germline CDR1 and CDR2: KGHSH and LQKENI. V trimming: 3 bases; J trimming: 4 bases; junction bases outside the gene matches: 4. For the CDR3, the DNA is TGTGCCAGCTCACCGACTAGCGGGATTATCACCGGGGAGCTGTTTTTT. This codes for CASSPTSGIITGELFF.

This clonotype was counted ten times or more. This chain connects TRBV4-2 to TRBJ2-1; the D gene is possibly TRBD1 (6 bases). Germline CDR1 reads LGHNA; CDR2 reads YNFKEQ. V lost 0 bases to trimming and J lost 8 bases, with 20 bases between them. CDR3 length equals 17 residues. CDR3 loop: CASSQEGNRVLDDEQFF. Here the CDR3 DNA reads TGTGCCAGCAGCCAAGAAGGAAACAGGGTGCTCGACGATGAGCAGTTCTTC.

This clonotype is medium-sized (0.01 to 0.1%) within its sample. V is TRBV4-3 and J is TRBJ2-1; 13 nucleotides align to TRBD2. The germline gives CDR1 LGHNA, CDR2 YSLEER. V was clipped by 3 bases and J by 8 bases; unmatched bases: 7. The CDR3 contains 16 residues. CDR3 nucleotides: TGCGCCAGCAGCCAGGGACTAGCGGGGCTCCAGGATGAGCAGTTCTTC. It yields the protein CASSQGLAGLQDEQFF.

The chain joins TRBV20-1 to TRBJ2-1; D call uncertain. This CDR3 region has 13 residues. The V gene lost 5 bases and the J gene lost 2 bases, with 10 bases spanning the gap. Germline V gene sequence: CDR1 DFQATT, CDR2 SNEGSKA (reference sequence). The CDR3 DNA is TGCAGTGCTCTGCTAGATACCTACAATGAGCAGTTCTTC. Encoded protein: CSALLDTYNEQFF.

This clonotype occurred many times. The rearrangement joins TRBV2 to TRBJ1-6; D is unclear. Germline V lookup: CDR1 SNHLY, CDR2 FYNNEI. V shed 5 bases and J shed 7 bases, with 15 bases lying between them. The length of the CDR3 is 15 residues. In nucleotides, the CDR3 is TGTGCCAGCAGTCCTTTATACAGTAACAATTCACCCCTCCACTTT. It translates to CASSPLYSNNSPLHF.